These T cell receptor beta chains were read from a single sample in a study of T cell responses to AZD1222 COVID-19 vaccine. The protocol was immunoSEQ multiplex PCR, while the TCRdb copy is restricted to in-frame clones and leaves out a portion. This sample yields some 95,000 clones, of which approximately 87% are seen a single time; 12% belongs to the top ten. The sequences come from peripheral blood, collected 28 days after the second AZD1222 dose. The receptors were gathered from an adult who received the AZD1222 COVID-19 vaccine. Each CDR3 is given with its conserved first and last residue. A D gene is named only where the DNA matches it firmly. Expanded clones are given a class, and other clones once, few, many or no size at all.

length | J | D | size | V | CDR3 | DNA
15 | TRBJ1-5 | TRBD1 | once | TRBV28 | CASSLPTGTNQPQHF | TGTGCCAGCAGCCTTCCGACAGGGACGAATCAGCCCCAGCATTTT
15 | TRBJ2-1 | NA | NA | TRBV5-1 | CASSLVDSVYNEQFF | TGCGCCAGCAGCTTGGTGGACAGCGTCTACAATGAGCAGTTCTTC
12 | TRBJ2-1 | NA | NA | TRBV12-3/TRBV12-4 | CASSLPPGEQFF | TGTGCCAGCAGTCTCCCCCCCGGTGAGCAGTTCTTC
15 | TRBJ2-2 | NA | NA | TRBV9 | CASSVLQGGTGELFF | TGTGCCAGCAGCGTATTACAGGGCGGCACCGGGGAGCTGTTTTTT
14 | TRBJ1-2 | NA | NA | TRBV2 | CASSAGNANYGYTF | TGTGCCAGCAGTGCTGGAAATGCTAACTATGGCTACACCTTC
15 | TRBJ1-4 | NA | NA | TRBV6-1 | CASSESGGNGEKLFF | TGTGCCAGCAGTGAATCTGGGGGCAATGGTGAAAAACTGTTTTTT
16 | TRBJ2-5 | NA | NA | TRBV19 | CASSIDSVGDSETQYF | TGTGCCAGTAGTATAGATAGCGTTGGGGACTCAGAGACCCAGTACTTC
15 | TRBJ2-2 | NA | NA | TRBV18 | CASSPARKNTGELFF | TGTGCCAGCTCACCAGCAAGAAAGAACACCGGGGAGCTGTTTTTT
13 | TRBJ2-1 | NA | NA | TRBV6-5 | CASSYLLHNEQFF | TGTGCCAGCAGTTACTTACTACACAATGAGCAGTTCTTC
18 | TRBJ2-3 | NA | NA | TRBV5-1 | CASSSGQGAGGSTDTQYF | TGCGCCAGCAGCTCGGGACAGGGAGCGGGGGGATCCACAGATACGCAGTATTTT
15 | TRBJ2-1 | TRBD2 | NA | TRBV5-1 | CASSTGTSGGDEQFF | TGCGCCAGCAGCACGGGGACTAGCGGCGGTGATGAGCAGTTCTTC
18 | TRBJ2-3 | NA | NA | TRBV2 | CASSPIVLDPGSTDTQYF | TGTGCCAGCAGTCCAATAGTTCTTGACCCAGGAAGCACAGATACGCAGTATTTT
15 | TRBJ2-5 | TRBD1 | NA | TRBV18 | CASSPPGGPQETQYF | TGTGCCAGCTCACCCCCAGGGGGCCCTCAAGAGACCCAGTACTTC
17 | TRBJ2-5 | TRBD1 | NA | TRBV9 | CASSVAPRDRGGETQYF | TGTGCCAGCAGCGTAGCCCCCCGAGACAGGGGCGGCGAGACCCAGTACTTC
14 | TRBJ2-5 | NA | once | TRBV5-1 | CASSLRQSQETQYF | TGCGCCAGCAGCTTGAGGCAGTCCCAAGAGACCCAGTACTTC
12 | TRBJ1-1 | NA | NA | TRBV2 | CAIPGGNTEAFF | TGTGCCATCCCGGGGGGGAACACTGAAGCTTTCTTT
13 | TRBJ1-4 | NA | NA | TRBV19 | CASSKNLGEKLFF | TGTGCCAGTAGTAAAAATTTGGGTGAAAAACTGTTTTTT
14 | TRBJ1-6 | TRBD1 | once | TRBV7-9 | CASSPTGDNSPLHF | TGTGCCAGCAGCCCAACAGGGGATAATTCACCCCTCCACTTT
13 | TRBJ2-5 | NA | few | TRBV10-3 | CAISTGTQETQYF | TGTGCCATCAGTACCGGGACCCAAGAGACCCAGTACTTC
15 | TRBJ1-4 | NA | NA | TRBV6-5 | CASSWSRDWNEKLFF | TGTGCCAGCAGTTGGTCAAGGGATTGGAATGAAAAACTGTTTTTT
12 | TRBJ2-3 | NA | NA | TRBV12-3/TRBV12-4 | CASSHSLDTQYF | TGTGCCAGCAGTCATAGCCTCGATACGCAGTATTTT
16 | TRBJ1-6 | NA | NA | TRBV19 | CASSHLQGIANSPLHF | TGTGCCAGTAGCCATCTCCAGGGGATAGCCAATTCACCCCTCCACTTT
16 | TRBJ1-2 | TRBD1 | NA | TRBV7-9 | CASSYGDNRGPYGYTF | TGTGCCAGCAGCTACGGCGATAACAGGGGACCCTATGGCTACACCTTC
14 | TRBJ2-1 | TRBD2 | NA | TRBV11-2 | CASSPGGSYNEQFF | TGTGCCAGCAGCCCGGGAGGGTCCTACAATGAGCAGTTCTTC
16 | TRBJ2-3 | TRBD2 | NA | TRBV18 | CASSPTTSGGRDTQYF | TGTGCCAGCTCACCGACGACTAGCGGGGGCCGAGATACGCAGTATTTT
13 | TRBJ1-5 | NA | NA | TRBV12-3/TRBV12-4 | CASSLASHQPQHF | TGTGCCAGCAGTTTAGCTAGTCATCAGCCCCAGCATTTT
15 | TRBJ1-1 | TRBD1 | NA | TRBV9 | CASSGQQGTYTEAFF | TGTGCCAGCAGCGGGCAACAGGGGACTTACACTGAAGCTTTCTTT
16 | TRBJ1-2 | TRBD1 | NA | TRBV7-9 | CASSTNYRGLVYGYTF | TGTGCCAGCAGCACAAACTACAGGGGGCTGGTATATGGCTACACCTTC
14 | TRBJ2-7 | TRBD1 | NA | TRBV6-1 | CASSDGTGEYEQYF | TGTGCCAGCAGTGACGGGACAGGGGAGTACGAGCAGTACTTC
17 | TRBJ1-5 | TRBD1 | NA | TRBV19 | CASSAIMTGPSNQPQHF | TGTGCCAGTAGTGCAATTATGACAGGGCCGAGCAATCAGCCCCAGCATTTT
16 | TRBJ1-6 | NA | NA | TRBV27 | CASSVSGRTGNSPLHF | TGTGCCAGCAGTGTTAGCGGTCGAACAGGGAATTCACCCCTCCACTTT
17 | TRBJ2-3 | NA | NA | TRBV3-1/TRBV3-2 | CASSQGKAGSSTDTQYF | TGTGCCAGCAGCCAAGGGAAGGCGGGGAGTAGCACAGATACGCAGTATTTT
16 | TRBJ1-5 | NA | NA | TRBV28 | CASSLVLSTSNQPQHF | TGTGCCAGCAGTTTGGTCCTCTCGACGAGCAATCAGCCCCAGCATTTT
13 | TRBJ2-5 | NA | NA | TRBV4-3 | CASSQYMGETQYF | TGCGCCAGCAGCCAATACATGGGGGAGACCCAGTACTTC
16 | TRBJ2-2 | NA | NA | TRBV7-3 | CASSLTPGRNTGELFF | TGTGCCAGCAGCTTAACACCGGGACGCAACACCGGGGAGCTGTTTTTT
15 | TRBJ2-3 | NA | NA | TRBV11-2 | CASSLGTGRGDTQYF | TGTGCCAGCAGCTTAGGGACCGGGAGAGGGGATACGCAGTATTTT
13 | TRBJ2-2 | NA | NA | TRBV27 | CASSLSNTGELFF | TGTGCCAGCAGTTTATCGAACACCGGGGAGCTGTTTTTT
17 | TRBJ2-1 | NA | NA | TRBV11-2 | CASTPRHSGGGRNEQFF | TGTGCCAGCACTCCCCGTCATTCGGGCGGGGGCCGGAATGAGCAGTTCTTC
15 | TRBJ2-5 | TRBD1 | NA | TRBV29-1 | CSALGTGGLQETQYF | TGCAGCGCTCTAGGGACAGGGGGCCTACAAGAGACCCAGTACTTC
11 | TRBJ2-7 | NA | few | TRBV28 | CASSLWNEQYF | TGTGCCAGCAGTTTATGGAACGAGCAGTACTTC
12 | TRBJ2-5 | NA | NA | TRBV30 | CAWSGQWGTQYF | TGTGCCTGGAGCGGACAGTGGGGGACCCAGTACTTC
19 | TRBJ1-3 | NA | NA | TRBV11-2 | CASSLVTSGEWSSGNTIYF | TGTGCCAGCAGCTTAGTGACGTCGGGAGAATGGAGCTCTGGAAACACCATATATTTT
15 | TRBJ2-5 | NA | NA | TRBV5-4 | CASSSPRDKQETQYF | TGTGCCAGCAGCTCGCCCCGGGACAAACAAGAGACCCAGTACTTC
13 | TRBJ1-2 | TRBD1 | once | TRBV15 | CATSRDSGGGYTF | TGTGCCACCAGCAGAGATTCAGGGGGTGGCTACACCTTC
15 | TRBJ2-5 | TRBD2 | NA | TRBV5-1 | CASSIRTSGGETQYF | TGCGCCAGCAGCATACGGACTAGCGGGGGTGAGACCCAGTACTTC
11 | TRBJ1-1 | NA | NA | TRBV5-1 | CASSGNTEAFF | TGCGCCAGCAGCGGGAACACTGAAGCTTTCTTT
15 | TRBJ1-5 | NA | NA | TRBV6-6 | CASSSGRLPNQPQHF | TGTGCCAGCAGCTCGGGACGGTTACCCAATCAGCCCCAGCATTTT
15 | TRBJ2-7 | NA | NA | TRBV5-1 | CASSLELGVSYEQYF | TGCGCCAGCAGCTTGGAATTGGGTGTCTCCTACGAGCAGTACTTC
14 | TRBJ1-1 | NA | NA | TRBV7-9 | CASSLPLVNTEAFF | TGTGCCAGCAGCTTACCTCTAGTGAACACTGAAGCTTTCTTT
15 | TRBJ1-4 | TRBD1 | NA | TRBV2 | CASSEDRGPDEKLFF | TGTGCCAGCAGCGAAGACAGGGGACCTGATGAAAAACTGTTTTTT
14 | TRBJ2-3 | NA | NA | TRBV11-3 | CASSFGGNTDTQYF | TGTGCCAGCAGCTTTGGTGGCAACACAGATACGCAGTATTTT
15 | TRBJ1-3 | NA | NA | TRBV5-1 | CASRHRLEEGNTIYF | TGCGCCAGCAGGCACAGATTAGAAGAAGGAAACACCATATATTTT
16 | TRBJ1-1 | TRBD1 | NA | TRBV9 | CASSSRTGIKNTEAFF | TGTGCCAGCAGCTCCCGGACAGGGATTAAGAACACTGAAGCTTTCTTT
14 | TRBJ1-2 | TRBD1 | NA | TRBV3-1/TRBV3-2 | CASSQGTGRSGYTF | TGTGCCAGCAGCCAAGGGACAGGTCGAAGTGGCTACACCTTC
14 | TRBJ1-1 | NA | few | TRBV11-2 | CASSLTDMNTEAFF | TGTGCCAGCAGCTTAACGGACATGAACACTGAAGCTTTCTTT
15 | TRBJ1-2 | NA | few | TRBV7-8 | CASSLAQDTSYGYTF | TGTGCCAGCAGCTTAGCACAGGACACTTCCTATGGCTACACCTTC
14 | TRBJ1-5 | NA | NA | TRBV24-1 | CATSDFAGDQPQHF | TGTGCCACCAGTGATTTCGCGGGCGATCAGCCCCAGCATTTT
17 | TRBJ2-3 | NA | few | TRBV19 | CASSIDYTPQGWSTQYF | TGTGCCAGTAGTATAGACTACACGCCTCAGGGGTGGAGTACGCAGTATTTT
18 | TRBJ2-1 | TRBD1 | NA | TRBV19 | CASRRGQGAIEFHNEQFF | TGTGCCAGTAGACGAGGACAGGGGGCGATTGAATTCCACAATGAGCAGTTCTTC